The text below deals with one T cell receptor beta chain. The antigen is not known. Clinical Activity Scores of at least 3, NOSPECS grades of at least 4 and durations under 3 months characterized ophthalmopathy patients. Thyroid ultrasound and orbital computed tomography, with clinical symptoms and serum thyroxine and TRAb, informed diagnoses. The sample originates from a study of T cells in Graves' hyperthyroidism and ophthalmopathy. Per germline, CDR1 SGHTA and CDR2 FQGTGA. V dropped 0 bases and J dropped 6 bases, with 14 bases sitting between them. The length of the CDR3 is 16 residues. Researchers took RNA transcripts and amplified the TCR beta CDR3 regions from them. HTBI primers were employed in a first-round RT-PCR of the TCR CDR3. From the multiplex PCR reads, TCRdb called clonotypes with MiXCR, one entry per CDR3 protein. The sample consists of around 250,000 distinct CDR3 sequences, around 26% of them appearing once.

Study-level results: By a 13 V-J model, ophthalmopathy was set apart from stable hyperthyroidism.

This clonotype was sampled from a woman in her 40s with Graves' ophthalmopathy. The sample consisted of blood. The chain employs TRBV7-3 and TRBJ2-2; a possible D gene is TRBD1 (5 bases). In DNA form, the CDR3 reads TGTGCCAGCAGCTTAACAGGGGCGGAGTTGCCCGGGGAGCTGTTTTTT. It is translated as CASSLTGAELPGELFF.